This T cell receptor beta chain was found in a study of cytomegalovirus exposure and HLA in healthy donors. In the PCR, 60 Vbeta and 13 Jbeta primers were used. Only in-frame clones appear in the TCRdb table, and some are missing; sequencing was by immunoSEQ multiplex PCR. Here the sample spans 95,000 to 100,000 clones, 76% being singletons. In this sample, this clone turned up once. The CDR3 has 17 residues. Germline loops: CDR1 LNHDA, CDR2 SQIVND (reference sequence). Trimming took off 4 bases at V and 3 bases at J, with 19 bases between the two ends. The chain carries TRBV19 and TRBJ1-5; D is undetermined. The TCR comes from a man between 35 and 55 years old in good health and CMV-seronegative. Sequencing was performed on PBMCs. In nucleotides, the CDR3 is TGTGCCAGTAGTAACATGTATCGGGTTTTAGACAATCAGCCCCAGCATTTT. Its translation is CASSNMYRVLDNQPQHF.